The 7 T cell receptor beta chains reported below all come from one sample, sequenced in a study of blood T cell repertoires in COVID-19. Method: immunoSEQ multiplex PCR; TCRdb's copy keeps in-frame clones and lacks some. Here the sample spans 150,000 to 200,000 clones, over 75% being singletons. The sequenced material came from peripheral blood. These receptors were obtained from a man in his fifties who had recovered from COVID-19.

A few counts support this clone. The chain carries TRBV12-3 or TRBV12-4 and TRBJ1-6; D gene ambiguous. CDR3 length: 12 amino acids. V lost 3 bases and J 7 bases, leaving 4 bases between the germline ends. The CDR3 loop is CASSFMNSPLHF. The DNA of the CDR3 is TGTGCCAGCAGTTTCATGAATTCACCCCTCCACTTT.

The chain combines TRBV19 with TRBJ2-2, with 9 bases aligning to TRBD1. Per germline, CDR1 LNHDA and CDR2 SQIVND (reference sequence). After removal of 3 bases from V and 6 bases from J, the junction contained 5 bases not matched to a gene. The CDR3 extends over 15 amino acids. CDR3 residues: CASSMGQGVAGELFF. In DNA form, the CDR3 reads TGTGCCAGTAGTATGGGACAGGGAGTCGCCGGGGAGCTGTTTTTT.

The chain has TRBV12-3 or TRBV12-4 and TRBJ1-1; D perhaps matches TRBD1 (5 bases). Trimming pared 4 bases from V and 0 bases from J, leaving 6 bases between. CDR3 length: 13 residues. The CDR3 region is CASSWGVNTEAFF. The CDR3 DNA sequence: TGTGCCAGCAGTTGGGGGGTGAACACTGAAGCTTTCTTT.

The V call is TRBV19, the J call TRBJ2-7; D possibly corresponds to TRBD2 (6 bases). Germline CDR1 and CDR2: LNHDA and SQIVND (reference sequence). This CDR3 is built from 14 residues. V lost 6 bases to trimming and J lost 1 base, with 13 bases between them. In DNA form, the CDR3 reads TGTGCCAGTAGGGCCGGGACTGAATCCTACGAGCAGTACTTC. Translating gives CASRAGTESYEQYF.

V gene TRBV3-1 (or the pseudogene TRBV3-2) combines with J gene TRBJ2-3; 7 bases agree with TRBD2. V dropped 3 bases and J dropped 2; count of bases not matched to a gene: 8. Germline CDR1 reads LGHDT; CDR2 reads YNNKEL (reference sequence). The CDR3 extends over 16 amino acids. CDR3 DNA: TGTGCCAGCAGCCACCTAGTGGGAGGGGTCACAGATACGCAGTATTTT. Protein product: CASSHLVGGVTDTQYF.

The chain's CDR3 is CSASLGPNQPQHF. In DNA form, the CDR3 reads TGCAGTGCTAGTTTGGGGCCTAATCAGCCCCAGCATTTT. V usage is TRBV20-1 and J usage is TRBJ1-5; possibly TRBD1 for D (5 bases). The CDR3 is 13 residues long. V was pared by 3 bases and J by 4 bases, with 10 bases between. Looked up from germline, CDR1 is DFQATT and CDR2 is SNEGSKA (reference sequence).

This chain links TRBV19 with TRBJ2-2, with 11 bases that match TRBD2. This CDR3 spans 15 amino acids. The germline V gene encodes CDR1 LNHDA and CDR2 SQIVND (reference sequence). V was pared by 6 bases and J by 6 bases, with 6 bases of the junction left unmatched. CDR3 bases: TGTGCCAGTAGCCGACTAGCGGGAAGGTCCGGGGAGCTGTTTTTT. Residues: CASSRLAGRSGELFF.